The 20 T cell receptor beta chains below all came from one sample that was sequenced in a study of cytotoxic CD8 clonotypes in ibrutinib-treated CLL. Some clones are missing from TCRdb's copy, which holds only in-frame ones; the method was immunoSEQ multiplex PCR. The sample comprises tens of thousands of clones, roughly 75% of which are singletons, and less than 7.5% rests with the top ten. Material: PBMCs, obtained before ibrutinib treatment. The origin of the receptors is a human donor with chronic lymphocytic leukemia.

V and J are TRBV4-3 and TRBJ2-7, with 10 bases identical to TRBD2. CDR3 length equals 15 residues. The ends lost 4 bases at V and 2 bases at J; junction bases unmatched: 5. Germline values: CDR1 LGHNA, CDR2 YSLEER. CDR3 DNA sequence: TGCGCCAGCAGCCTTCGGACTAGCGGCCCCTACGAGCAGTACTTC. It yields the protein CASSLRTSGPYEQYF.

The chain joins TRBV28 to TRBJ2-5; possibly TRBD2 for D (5 bases). The CDR3 consists of 14 residues. V gave up 3 bases and J gave up 0 bases, with 8 bases separating them. Germline loops: CDR1 MDHEN, CDR2 SYDVKM. CDR3 DNA: TGTGCCAGCAGTTTGCGGGTGTACCAAGAGACCCAGTACTTC. Its protein is CASSLRVYQETQYF. The whole variable domain, remainder taken from reference TRBV28 and TRBJ2-5, is DVKVTQSSRYLVKRTGEKVFLECVQDMDHENMFWYRQDPGLGLRLIYFSYDVKMKEKGDIPEGYSVSREKKERFSLILESASTNQTSMYLCASSLRVYQETQYFGPGTRLLVL.

The rearrangement joins TRBV6-1 to TRBJ1-5, with TRBD1 matching 8 bases. Germline V gene lookup returns CDR1 MNHNS and CDR2 SASEGT. Trimming removed 3 bases from V and 3 bases from J; junction bases left unmatched: 4. The CDR3 totals 15 residues. Here the CDR3 reads CASSDRDRSNQPQHF. The DNA for the CDR3 is TGTGCCAGCAGTGACCGGGACAGGTCCAATCAGCCCCAGCATTTT.

The J gene is TRBJ2-1, the V gene TRBV5-6; D not resolved. Trimming shortened V by 4 bases and J by 2 bases, and 13 bases separated the two germline ends. The germline V gene encodes CDR1 SGHDT and CDR2 YYEEEE. This CDR3 spans 15 amino acids. The CDR3, as DNA: TGTGCCAGCAGCCGATTGGAGCTTACCTACAATGAGCAGTTCTTC. It codes for CASSRLELTYNEQFF.

This sequence joins TRBV6-5 and TRBJ1-5; perhaps TRBD1 as D (6 bases). The germline CDR1 and CDR2 sequences are MNHEY and SVGAGI. V shed 6 bases and J shed 2 bases, with 8 bases lying between them. The CDR3 has 13 amino acids. CDR3 DNA: TGTGCCAGCAGCAGACAGGGCAATCAGCCCCAGCATTTT. Amino acid sequence: CASSRQGNQPQHF.

V usage is TRBV5-1 and J usage is TRBJ1-2; 8 bases map to TRBD1. Germline lookup yields CDR1 SGHRS and CDR2 YFSETQ. J lost 4 bases, V lost 0 bases, and 5 bases had no gene match. The CDR3 consists of 15 residues. The CDR3, as DNA: TGCGCCAGCAGCTTGGCCCCAGGGGGCTCCTATGGCTACACCTTC. This gives the protein CASSLAPGGSYGYTF. The whole variable domain, remainder taken from reference TRBV5-1 and TRBJ1-2, is KAGVTQTPRYLIKTRGQQVTLSCSPISGHRSVSWYQQTPGQGLQFLFEYFSETQRNKGNFPGRFSGRQFSNSRSEMNVSTLELGDSALYLCASSLAPGGSYGYTFGSGTRLTVV.

The chain recombines TRBV5-1 with TRBJ1-5; D is uncertain. V shed 4 bases and J shed 9 bases, with 14 bases lying between them. The CDR3 has 13 amino acids. Germline loops: CDR1 SGHRS, CDR2 YFSETQ. CDR3 residues: CASSPGEGGPQHF. The CDR3 bases are TGCGCCAGCAGCCCCGGGGAGGGTGGGCCCCAGCATTTT.

This chain joins TRBV27 and TRBJ1-6; D is undetermined. Germline-derived CDR1 and CDR2 are MNHEY and SMNVEV (reference sequence). The CDR3 consists of 15 residues. V lost 7 bases and J lost 0, with 10 bases in between. The CDR3 bases are TGTGCCAGCAAGATACAGAGCTCCTATAATTCACCCCTCCACTTT. It codes for CASKIQSSYNSPLHF.

This clone was seen a handful of times. This sequence joins TRBV2 and TRBJ1-1; TRBD1 matches 8 bases. V lost 9 bases to trimming and J lost 4 bases; unmatched junction nucleotides: 7. This CDR3 is 13 amino acids long. CDR1 is SNHLY and CDR2 is FYNNEI in the germline V gene. The CDR3 is CARQGVRVTEAFF. The CDR3, as DNA: TGTGCCAGACAGGGGGTGCGGGTCACTGAAGCTTTCTTT.

J is TRBJ2-5 and V is TRBV6-6; D is possibly TRBD2 (5 bases). The CDR3 spans 14 residues. V was shortened by 0 bases and J by 3 bases, with 8 bases between the two germline ends. Germline values: CDR1 MNHNY, CDR2 SVGAGI (reference sequence). The CDR3 spells CASSYSSGEETQYF. The CDR3 coding sequence is TGTGCCAGCAGTTACTCCAGCGGAGAAGAGACCCAGTACTTC.

This rearrangement joins TRBV30 to TRBJ1-1; the D is unclear. Germline-derived CDR1 and CDR2 are GTSNPN and SVGIG (reference sequence). V was clipped by 2 bases and J by 2 bases, with 3 bases between them. There are 11 residues in the CDR3. CDR3 DNA: TGTGCCTGGAGTTTTAACACTGAAGCTTTCTTT. Protein sequence: CAWSFNTEAFF.

This sequence joins TRBV5-1 and TRBJ1-4, with TRBD1 matching over 7 bases. Germline assignment: CDR1 SGHRS and CDR2 YFSETQ. CDR3 length equals 13 residues. J lost 8 bases, V lost 7 bases, and 8 bases had no gene match. CDR3 sequence (DNA): TGCGCCAGCGGCTACAGGGGTGGAGAAAAACTGTTTTTT. This codes for CASGYRGGEKLFF. The complete variable domain, with remaining parts taken from reference TRBV5-1 and TRBJ1-4, reads KAGVTQTPRYLIKTRGQQVTLSCSPISGHRSVSWYQQTPGQGLQFLFEYFSETQRNKGNFPGRFSGRQFSNSRSEMNVSTLELGDSALYLCASGYRGGEKLFFGSGTQLSVL.

J is TRBJ1-4 and V is TRBV7-9; D gene uncertain. CDR3 size: 12 residues. The germline V gene has CDR1 SEHNR and CDR2 FQNEAQ (reference sequence). V was trimmed by 5 bases and J by 4 bases, leaving 5 bases between them. The chain's CDR3 is CASSPDNEKLFF. The CDR3 nucleotides are TGTGCCAGCAGCCCGGATAATGAAAAACTGTTTTTT.

The rearrangement uses TRBV11-3 and TRBJ1-1; D not certain. CDR1 and CDR2 from the germline V gene are SGHNT and YENEEA. The CDR3 sequence is 12 residues long. The V gene lost 6 bases and the J gene lost 6 bases, with 11 bases spanning the gap. The CDR3 DNA reads as TGTGCCAGCAGTGCAGAACAGCCTGAAGCTTTCTTT. It codes for CASSAEQPEAFF. Supplemented by reference TRBV11-3 and TRBJ1-1, the full variable domain reads EAGVVQSPRYKIIEKKQPVAFWCNPISGHNTLYWYLQNLGQGPELLIRYENEEAVDDSQLPKDRFSAERLKGVDSTLKIQPAELGDSAVYLCASSAEQPEAFFGQGTRLTVV.

This clone was observed a few times. The V and J genes are TRBV9 and TRBJ2-1; 14 bases fit TRBD2. Unmatched junction bases numbered 2, after V lost 4 bases and J lost 5 bases. From germline, CDR1 is SGDLS and CDR2 YYNGEE. The length of the CDR3 is 15 residues. The CDR3 spells CASSMGLAGDNEQFF. CDR3 nucleotides: TGTGCCAGCAGCATGGGACTAGCGGGAGACAATGAGCAGTTCTTC.

The gene calls are TRBV4-1 and TRBJ2-1; 7 bases fit TRBD2. V lost 6 bases to trimming and J lost 8 bases; unmatched junction nucleotides: 13. Germline loops: CDR1 MGHRA, CDR2 YSYEKL. CDR3 size: 15 residues. Written as DNA, the CDR3 is TGCGCCAGCAGAGCCGGGACTACCCCTGGCTATGAGCAGTTCTTC. Protein product: CASRAGTTPGYEQFF.

The J gene is TRBJ1-4, the V gene TRBV7-3; D is uncertain. The V end was cut by 4 bases, the J end by 8 bases, with 17 bases between. Germline V CDR1 and CDR2: SGHTA, FQGTGA. This CDR3 region has 15 residues. CDR3 nucleotide sequence: TGTGCCAGCAGCTCCGGTCGGTTGAAGGACGAAAAACTGTTTTTT. As protein: CASSSGRLKDEKLFF.

The chain couples TRBV27 to TRBJ2-5, with D unresolved. The CDR3 has 12 residues. Germline V CDR1 and CDR2: MNHEY, SMNVEV (reference sequence). V lost 4 bases to trimming and J lost 5 bases, with 8 bases between them. The CDR3 nucleotides read TGTGCCAGCAGTTGGGTTCGGGAGACCCAGTACTTC. Residues: CASSWVRETQYF.

The chain employs TRBV28 and TRBJ2-1; no definite D call. There are 13 residues in the CDR3. Germline CDR1 MDHEN, CDR2 SYDVKM. Trimming took 5 bases from V and 4 from J, leaving 9 bases between them. The CDR3 reads CASSHPKYNEQFF. The CDR3, as DNA: TGTGCCAGCAGTCACCCAAAATACAATGAGCAGTTCTTC. Full variable domain (rest looked up from reference TRBV28 and TRBJ2-1): DVKVTQSSRYLVKRTGEKVFLECVQDMDHENMFWYRQDPGLGLRLIYFSYDVKMKEKGDIPEGYSVSREKKERFSLILESASTNQTSMYLCASSHPKYNEQFFGPGTRLTVL.

The chain joins TRBV10-3 to TRBJ2-1; D remains ambiguous. This CDR3 comprises 13 residues. The V end lost 2 bases, the J end lost 4 bases, and 6 bases lay between the germline ends. CDR1 is ENHRY, CDR2 SYGVKD, per germline. CDR3 protein: CAISEPGYNEQFF. The CDR3 DNA reads as TGTGCCATCAGTGAGCCAGGATACAATGAGCAGTTCTTC.